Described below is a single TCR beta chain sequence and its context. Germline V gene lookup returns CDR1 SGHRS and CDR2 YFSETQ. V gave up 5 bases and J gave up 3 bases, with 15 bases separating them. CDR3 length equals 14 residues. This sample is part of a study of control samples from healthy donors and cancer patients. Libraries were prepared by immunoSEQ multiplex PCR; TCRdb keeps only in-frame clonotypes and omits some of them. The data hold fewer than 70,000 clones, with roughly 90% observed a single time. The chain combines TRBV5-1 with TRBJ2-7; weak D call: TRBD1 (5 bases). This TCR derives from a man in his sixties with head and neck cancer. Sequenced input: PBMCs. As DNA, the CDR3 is TGCGCCAGCAGTCAAGACAGTACGAGCTACGAGCAGTACTTC. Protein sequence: CASSQDSTSYEQYF.